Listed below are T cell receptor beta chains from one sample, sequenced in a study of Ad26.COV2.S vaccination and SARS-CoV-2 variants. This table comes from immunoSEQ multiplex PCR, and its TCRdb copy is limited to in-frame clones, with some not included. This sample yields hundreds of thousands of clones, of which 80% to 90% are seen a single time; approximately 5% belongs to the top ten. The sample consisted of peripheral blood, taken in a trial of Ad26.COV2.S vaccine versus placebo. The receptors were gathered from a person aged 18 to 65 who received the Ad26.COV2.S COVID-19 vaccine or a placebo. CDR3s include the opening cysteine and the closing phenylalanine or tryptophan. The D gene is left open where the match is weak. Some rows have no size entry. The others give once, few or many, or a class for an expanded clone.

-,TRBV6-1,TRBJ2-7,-,TGTGCCAGCAGTGAAGCGCTGGGGGTCCACGAGCAGTACTTC,CASSEALGVHEQYF
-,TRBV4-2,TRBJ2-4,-,TGTGCCAGCAGCCAAGTTGGGGGGGCAGGAAACATTCAGTACTTC,CASSQVGGAGNIQYF
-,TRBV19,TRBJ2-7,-,TGTGCCAGTAGTATCGAAATAACCGACTACGAGCAGTACTTC,CASSIEITDYEQYF
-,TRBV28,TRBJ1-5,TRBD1,TGTGCCAGCAGTTTAGTCTTCGCGACAGGGGGCAATCAGCCCCAGCATTTT,CASSLVFATGGNQPQHF
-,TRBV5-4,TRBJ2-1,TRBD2,TGTGCCAGCAGCTTGGCTGGGAGGGCCAATGAGCAGTTCTTC,CASSLAGRANEQFF
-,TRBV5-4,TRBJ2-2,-,TGTGCCAGCAGCTTATCGGCAGGGGAGAACACCGGGGAGCTGTTTTTT,CASSLSAGENTGELFF
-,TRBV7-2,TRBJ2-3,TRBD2,TGTGCCAGCAGCTTAGGGGGGGGACGAGATACGCAGTATTTT,CASSLGGGRDTQYF
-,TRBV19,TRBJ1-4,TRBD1,TGTGCCAGTAGTGCGACAGGGCCCTTCGGTGAAAAACTGTTTTTT,CASSATGPFGEKLFF
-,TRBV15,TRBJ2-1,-,TGTGCCACCAGCAGATTTCCCCCCCGTACTAGTGACCCCTACAATGAGCAGTTCTTC,CATSRFPPRTSDPYNEQFF
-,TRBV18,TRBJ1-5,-,TGTGCCAGCTCACCAGAGACAGGCTACAATCAGCCCCAGCATTTT,CASSPETGYNQPQHF
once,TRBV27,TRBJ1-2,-,TGTGCCAGCAGAGGGGTTGGGGGGATTAACTATGGCTACACCTTC,CASRGVGGINYGYTF
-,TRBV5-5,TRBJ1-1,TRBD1,TGTGCCAGCAGCTTGCTGGACAGGACCTACACTGAAGCTTTCTTT,CASSLLDRTYTEAFF
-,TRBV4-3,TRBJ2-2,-,TGCGCCAGCAGCTTGGACGGGAACACCGGGGAGCTGTTTTTT,CASSLDGNTGELFF
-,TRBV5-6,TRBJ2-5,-,TGTGCCAGCAGCATGTGGGAATCAGGGGAGACCCAGTACTTC,CASSMWESGETQYF
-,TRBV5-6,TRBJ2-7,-,TGTGCCAGCAGCTCGCAATACTACGAGCAGTACTTC,CASSSQYYEQYF
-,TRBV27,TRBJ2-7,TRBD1,TGTGCCAGCAGCCCGGGACAGGGTAGGTACGAGCAGTACTTC,CASSPGQGRYEQYF
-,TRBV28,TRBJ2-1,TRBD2,TGTGCCAGCAGTCTGGGACTAGCGGGTAATGAGCAGTTCTTC,CASSLGLAGNEQFF
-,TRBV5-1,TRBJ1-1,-,TGCGCCAGCAGCTTGGAAGTGCCCACTGAAGCTTTCTTT,CASSLEVPTEAFF
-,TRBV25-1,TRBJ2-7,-,TGTGCCAGCAGCCCTCCCCTCTTCTACGAGCAGTACTTC,CASSPPLFYEQYF
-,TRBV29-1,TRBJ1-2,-,TGCAGCGTTGCGGCCGAGATCTATGGCTACACCTTC,CSVAAEIYGYTF
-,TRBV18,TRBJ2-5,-,TGTGCCAGCTCACCACCCCAAGCTCAAGAGACCCAGTACTTC,CASSPPQAQETQYF
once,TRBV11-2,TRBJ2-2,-,TGTGCCAGCAGCTTCGGCCCGCTCCAGAACACCGGGGAGCTGTTTTTT,CASSFGPLQNTGELFF
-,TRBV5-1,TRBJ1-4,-,TGCGCCAGCAGCTTCACACAAAATGGAGCGGGGGAAAAACTGTTTTTT,CASSFTQNGAGEKLFF
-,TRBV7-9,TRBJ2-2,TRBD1,TGTGCCAGCAGCCCTATTGAGGGACAGGGCAAGACGGGCACCGGGGAGCTGTTTTTT,CASSPIEGQGKTGTGELFF
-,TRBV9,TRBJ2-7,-,TGTGCCAGCAGCGTAGGAGGTCAGTCATACGGCGAGCAGTACTTC,CASSVGGQSYGEQYF
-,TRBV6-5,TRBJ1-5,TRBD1,TGTGCCAGCAGAAACAGGGGAATGGTCAATCAGCCCCAGCATTTT,CASRNRGMVNQPQHF
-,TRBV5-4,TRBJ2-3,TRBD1,TGTGCCAGCAGCGCCCGGGACAGGGGTAATACGCAGTATTTT,CASSARDRGNTQYF
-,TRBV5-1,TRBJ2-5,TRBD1,TGCGCCAGCAGCTTTGTGGACAGGAAAGAGACCCAGTACTTC,CASSFVDRKETQYF
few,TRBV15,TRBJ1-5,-,TGTGCCACCAGCAGAGCTAACCAGCCCCAGCATTTT,CATSRANQPQHF
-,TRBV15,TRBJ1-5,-,TGTGCTACCAGGGGCCCTATTAACCAGCCCCAGCATTTT,CATRGPINQPQHF
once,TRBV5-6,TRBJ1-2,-,TGTGCCAGCAGCAAAGACAGGCCGACCTATGGCTACACCTTC,CASSKDRPTYGYTF
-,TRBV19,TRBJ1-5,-,TGTGCCAGTAGTGCGACAGGATATAGCAATCAGCCCCAGCATTTT,CASSATGYSNQPQHF
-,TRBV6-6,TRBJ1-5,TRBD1,TGTGCCAGCAGTTATCAGGGGGTGTCCAACAATCAGCCCCAGCATTTT,CASSYQGVSNNQPQHF
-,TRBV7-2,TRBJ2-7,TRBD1,TGTGCCAGCAGCCTACGGACAGGGGTCCAAGATCCCTACGAGCAGTACTTC,CASSLRTGVQDPYEQYF